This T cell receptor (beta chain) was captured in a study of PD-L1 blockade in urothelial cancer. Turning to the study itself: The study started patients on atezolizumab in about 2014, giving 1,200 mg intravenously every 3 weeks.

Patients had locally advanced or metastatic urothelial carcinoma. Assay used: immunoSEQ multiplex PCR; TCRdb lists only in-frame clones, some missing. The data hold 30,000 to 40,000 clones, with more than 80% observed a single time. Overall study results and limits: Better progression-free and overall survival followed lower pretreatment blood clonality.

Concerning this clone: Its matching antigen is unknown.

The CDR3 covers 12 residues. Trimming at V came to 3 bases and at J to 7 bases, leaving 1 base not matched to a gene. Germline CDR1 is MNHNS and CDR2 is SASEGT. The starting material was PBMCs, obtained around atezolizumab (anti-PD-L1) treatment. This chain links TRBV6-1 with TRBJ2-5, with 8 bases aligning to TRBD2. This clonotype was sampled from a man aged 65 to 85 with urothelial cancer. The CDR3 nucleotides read TGTGCCAGCAGTGACGGGAGGGCGACCCAGTACTTC. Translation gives CASSDGRATQYF.